Each of the 27 T cell receptor beta chains below was sequenced from the same sample in a study of cytomegalovirus exposure and HLA in healthy donors. The PCR ran on 60 Vbeta and 13 Jbeta primers. Clones were sequenced by immunoSEQ multiplex PCR, and TCRdb holds only the in-frame ones, with some missing. The sample lists 130,000 or so clones; over 65% were seen once. Material for sequencing was PBMCs. The receptors originated from a man in his thirties or forties in good health and CMV-seronegative.

The rearrangement joins TRBV6-5 to TRBJ2-7, with 8 bases aligning to TRBD2. V dropped 2 bases and J dropped 3; count of bases not matched to a gene: 6. CDR3 length: 15 amino acids. Germline V gene data show CDR1 as MNHEY and CDR2 as SVGAGI. The CDR3 sequence: CASSYGGGGNYEQYF. Written as DNA, the CDR3 is TGTGCCAGCAGTTACGGCGGCGGGGGGAACTACGAGCAGTACTTC.

The chain employs TRBV21-1 and TRBJ2-1; the table calls TRBD2, which could not be checked here. TRBV21-1 is annotated as a pseudogene. The CDR3 has 20 residues. The CDR3 here is CASSPRVRTSFRPSYNEQFF. The CDR3 DNA sequence: TGTGCCAGCAGCCCCCGGGTCCGGACTAGCTTTAGACCTTCCTACAATGAGCAGTTCTTC.

V and J are TRBV5-4 and TRBJ2-1, with a weak D call TRBD2 (6 bases). Trimming removed 5 bases from V and 2 bases from J, with 17 bases in between. Germline V CDR1 and CDR2: SGHNT, YYREEE (reference sequence). This CDR3 is 16 amino acids long. The CDR3 sequence is CASSFDSGGAYNEQFF. The CDR3 region has the DNA TGTGCCAGCAGTTTCGACAGCGGAGGGGCCTACAATGAGCAGTTCTTC. Supplemented by reference TRBV5-4 and TRBJ2-1, the full variable domain reads ETGVTQSPTHLIKTRGQQVTLRCSSQSGHNTVSWYQQALGQGPQFIFQYYREEENGRGNFPPRFSGLQFPNYSSELNVNALELDDSALYLCASSFDSGGAYNEQFFGPGTRLTVL.

The rearrangement joins TRBV30 to TRBJ1-2; TRBD1 agrees at 8 bases. Losses at the gene ends were 3 bases for V and 8 bases for J; bases not matched to a gene: 11. This CDR3 is 14 amino acids long. Germline V gene data show CDR1 as GTSNPN and CDR2 as SVGIG (reference sequence). The DNA of the CDR3 is TGTGCCTGGAGCCTGGGGCAGGGGGCAGAGGGCTACACCTTC. Protein: CAWSLGQGAEGYTF. The full variable domain, its missing parts supplied by reference TRBV30 and TRBJ1-2, is SQTIHQWPATLVQPVGSPLSLECTVEGTSNPNLYWYRQAAGRGLQLLFYSVGIGQISSEVPQNLSASRPQDRQFILSSKKLLLSDSGFYLCAWSLGQGAEGYTFGSGTRLTVV.

The V call is TRBV2, the J call TRBJ1-1, with 9 bases lining up with TRBD1. Germline V lookup: CDR1 SNHLY, CDR2 FYNNEI. V lost 6 bases to trimming and J lost 10 bases; unmatched junction nucleotides: 6. CDR3 size: 12 residues. The CDR3 DNA reads TGTGCCAGCAGCCAGGACAGGGGAGGAGCTTTCTTT. This translates into CASSQDRGGAFF.

To note about this clone: Sequence at one end of the junction differs from germline and may be a read error. Other DNA sequences from this sample encode an identical CDR3 as well. This rearrangement joins TRBV15 to TRBJ1-2; the D is unclear. Germline lookup yields CDR1 LNHNV and CDR2 YYDKDF (reference sequence). The CDR3 has 13 amino acids. CDR3 region: CATSRGRDYGYTF. CDR3 sequence (DNA): TGTGCCACCAGCAGGGGGAGAGACTACGGCTACACCTTC.

CDR3 nucleotide sequence: TGTGCCAGCAGCCTCGGACAGACAGATACGCAGTATTTT. Translation gives CASSLGQTDTQYF. The chain couples TRBV7-8 to TRBJ2-3; D is possibly TRBD1 (6 bases). Germline CDR1 and CDR2: SGHVS and FQNEAQ. Deletions cut 5 bases from V and 3 bases from J, with 9 bases between. The CDR3 length is 13 residues.

The chain uses TRBV5-1 and TRBJ2-5; D is possibly TRBD2 (6 bases). The V gene lost 2 bases and the J gene lost 1 base, with 18 bases spanning the gap. The germline V gene has CDR1 SGHRS and CDR2 YFSETQ. The CDR3 runs to 17 residues. The CDR3 DNA follows: TGCGCCAGCAGCTTTACCCCAACTGGCGGGGCCCAAGAGACCCAGTACTTC. It codes for CASSFTPTGGAQETQYF.

The V gene is TRBV4-1, the J gene TRBJ2-3, with TRBD2 matching over 11 bases. The CDR3 has 19 amino acids. The germline V gene encodes CDR1 MGHRA and CDR2 YSYEKL. V was clipped by 0 bases and J by 1 base; unmatched bases: 9. CDR3 loop: CASSQEGPGTSGGTDTQYF. CDR3 nucleotide sequence: TGCGCCAGCAGCCAAGAGGGTCCCGGGACTAGCGGCGGCACAGATACGCAGTATTTT.

The rearrangement joins TRBV5-6 to TRBJ1-2, with D possibly TRBD1 on 5 matching bases. Germline assignment: CDR1 SGHDT and CDR2 YYEEEE. The CDR3 runs 14 residues. Trimming left V 7 bases short and J 3 bases short, with 16 bases between. The CDR3 region has the DNA TGTGCCAGCGGGGACTACGTGGGTGACTATGGCTACACCTTC. Translated, it gives CASGDYVGDYGYTF. Full variable domain (outside the CDR3, taken from reference TRBV5-6 and TRBJ1-2): DAGVTQSPTHLIKTRGQQVTLRCSPKSGHDTVSWYQQALGQGPQFIFQYYEEEERQRGNFPDRFSGHQFPNYSSELNVNALLLGDSALYLCASGDYVGDYGYTFGSGTRLTVV.

This chain joins TRBV19 and TRBJ1-1, with unresolved D. This CDR3 is 13 amino acids long. Germline V lookup: CDR1 LNHDA, CDR2 SQIVND (reference sequence). Trimming shortened V by 6 bases and J by 4 bases, and 12 bases separated the two germline ends. The CDR3 coding sequence is TGTGCCAGTAGAAATTTGGTGAGCACTGAAGCTTTCTTT. This sequence encodes CASRNLVSTEAFF.

The DNA of the CDR3 is TGCGCCAGCAGCTTGGTACAGTCCTCCTACGAGCAGTACTTC. Amino acid sequence: CASSLVQSSYEQYF. V usage is TRBV5-1 and J usage is TRBJ2-7; D is undetermined. Trimming took 0 bases from V and 0 from J, leaving 7 bases between them. The germline gives CDR1 SGHRS, CDR2 YFSETQ. This CDR3 spans 14 amino acids.

The chain recombines TRBV27 with TRBJ1-1, with 7 bases lining up with TRBD1. The junction had 2 bases not matched to a gene; V was cut back by 2 bases and J by 2 bases. CDR3 length equals 14 residues. CDR1 MNHEY and CDR2 SMNVEV come from the germline V gene (reference sequence). The CDR3 nucleotides read TGTGCCAGCAGTTTAAACAGGGGCAACACTGAAGCTTTCTTT. It specifies CASSLNRGNTEAFF.

The chain links TRBV5-1 to TRBJ2-3, with TRBD2 as a possible D gene (5 bases). Germline assignment: CDR1 SGHRS and CDR2 YFSETQ. Trimming took 2 bases from V and 5 from J, leaving 15 bases between them. This CDR3 has 15 amino acids. CDR3 loop: CASSFGLAPLDTQYF. In DNA form, the CDR3 reads TGCGCCAGCAGCTTTGGACTGGCCCCACTAGATACGCAGTATTTT.

The chain has TRBV9 and TRBJ2-3, with 9 bases aligning to TRBD1. V dropped 3 bases and J dropped 3; count of bases not matched to a gene: 8. The CDR3 sequence is 16 residues long. Germline V gives CDR1 SGDLS, CDR2 YYNGEE. Here the CDR3 reads CASSAGNRGLTDTQYF. The CDR3 nucleotides read TGTGCCAGCAGCGCGGGAAACAGGGGGCTGACAGATACGCAGTATTTT.

J is TRBJ2-3 and V is TRBV27; 8 nucleotides line up with TRBD2. J lost 4 bases, V lost 1 base, and 7 bases had no gene match. Germline CDR1 MNHEY, CDR2 SMNVEV (reference sequence). CDR3 length equals 16 residues. The DNA of the CDR3 is TGTGCCAGCAGTTTATATGGGCGGGGGGCCGCAGATACGCAGTATTTT. Its translation is CASSLYGRGAADTQYF.

This chain links TRBV18 with TRBJ1-2; weak D call: TRBD1 (5 bases). Trimming stripped 2 bases from V and 0 bases from J, with 19 bases between. The CDR3 contains 18 residues. The germline V gene encodes CDR1 KGHSH and CDR2 LQKENI. CDR3 region: CASSPKTGAQGANYGYTF. The CDR3 nucleotides read TGTGCCAGCTCACCAAAAACTGGGGCGCAAGGAGCTAACTATGGCTACACCTTC.

V and J are TRBV9 and TRBJ1-6; no reliable D call. The length of the CDR3 is 16 residues. Trimming shortened V by 3 bases and J by 0 bases, and 10 bases separated the two germline ends. Germline CDR1 is SGDLS and CDR2 is YYNGEE. CDR3 in DNA: TGTGCCAGCAGCGACCCGAGAGGCTCCTATAATTCACCCCTCCACTTT. It is translated as CASSDPRGSYNSPLHF.

The V gene is TRBV29-1, the J gene TRBJ1-2, with D tentatively TRBD1 (5 bases). The CDR3 is made up of 16 amino acids. Deletions cut 4 bases from V and 4 bases from J, with 22 bases between. Germline V gives CDR1 SQVTM, CDR2 ANQGSEA. The CDR3 loop reads CSVGRGTRSYSYGYTF. CDR3 in DNA: TGCAGCGTTGGTAGGGGTACAAGAAGCTATTCCTATGGCTACACCTTC.

This clone was counted between two and nine times. This rearrangement joins TRBV5-5 to TRBJ1-6; maybe TRBD1 (6 bases). The germline V and J ends were trimmed by 5 bases and 14 bases, with 20 bases remaining between them. The CDR3 length is 14 residues. Germline lookup yields CDR1 SGHKS and CDR2 YYEKEE (reference sequence). CDR3 residues: CASSYAGTYMALHF. As DNA, the CDR3 is TGTGCCAGCAGTTATGCCGGGACATATATGGCCCTCCACTTT.

The V call is TRBV25-1, the J call TRBJ2-3; D perhaps matches TRBD1 (6 bases). The CDR3 totals 16 residues. Germline lookup yields CDR1 MGHDK and CDR2 SYGVNS. V dropped 3 bases and J dropped 3 bases, with 16 bases sitting between them. This chain's CDR3 is CASSELSRGVTDTQYF. CDR3 nucleotides: TGTGCCAGCAGTGAGCTTAGCAGGGGTGTGACAGATACGCAGTATTTT.

This chain's CDR3 is CASSPRTIMNTEAFF. As DNA, the CDR3 is TGTGCCAGCAGCCCCCGGACAATCATGAACACTGAAGCTTTCTTT. The chain combines TRBV7-6 with TRBJ1-1; D possibly corresponds to TRBD1 (5 bases). V gave up 5 bases and J gave up 0 bases, with 13 bases separating them. This CDR3 is built from 15 residues. CDR1 SGHVS and CDR2 FNYEAQ come from the germline V gene.

The chain is built from TRBV5-1 and TRBJ2-7; 8 bases fit TRBD2. Germline CDR1 SGHRS, CDR2 YFSETQ. The CDR3 has 15 residues. Trimming cost V 4 bases and J 6 bases; bases outside gene matches: 12. The CDR3 protein is CASSGLAIWNSEQYF. CDR3 nucleotides: TGCGCCAGCAGCGGACTAGCAATATGGAATTCCGAGCAGTACTTC.

The count of this clone is one. The chain combines TRBV4-2 with TRBJ2-7, with 8 nucleotides matching TRBD1. V was clipped by 4 bases and J by 5 bases; unmatched bases: 16. This CDR3 comprises 17 residues. CDR1 is LGHNA, CDR2 YNFKEQ, per germline. CDR3 nucleotides: TGTGCCAGCAGCCTCCTGAGTGCAGCGACAGGGGTCGACGAGCAGTACTTC. Amino acid sequence: CASSLLSAATGVDEQYF.

The chain has TRBV10-2 and TRBJ1-2, with D perhaps TRBD1 (5 bases). The germline V and J ends were trimmed by 2 bases and 6 bases, with 10 bases remaining between them. Germline V gene sequence: CDR1 WSHSY, CDR2 SAAADI. The CDR3 runs to 13 residues. CDR3 residues: CASSEGGVDGYTF. The CDR3 DNA follows: TGCGCCAGCAGTGAGGGGGGGGTCGATGGCTACACCTTC.

This clone turned up a few times. The V and J genes are TRBV5-6 and TRBJ1-1; 7 positions agree with TRBD1. V trimming: 5 bases; J trimming: 1 base; junction bases outside the gene matches: 11. Germline V lookup: CDR1 SGHDT, CDR2 YYEEEE. The CDR3 is 16 amino acids. This CDR3 is CASRDLQGPENTEAFF. The CDR3 DNA reads TGTGCCAGCAGGGATTTACAGGGGCCAGAGAACACTGAAGCTTTCTTT.

Of note for this clone: The junction shows a germline mismatch at one end, possibly a read error. Other DNA sequences from this sample encode an identical CDR3 as well. J is TRBJ2-1 and V is TRBV30; no clear D. Germline V gene data show CDR1 as GTSNPN and CDR2 as SVGIG (reference sequence). CDR3 length equals 11 residues. The CDR3 loop reads CAFYYYNEQFF. CDR3 nucleotides: TGCGCCTTTTACTATTACAATGAGCAGTTCTTC.